This entry concerns a single T cell receptor beta chain. Its antigen is not known. One end of the junction fails to match germline, which may point to a read error. This specimen belongs to a study of T-cell reconstitution after alpha-beta-depleted transplantation in children. Unique molecular identifiers were used to barcode this TCRbeta library. TCRdb ran MiXCR on the PCR reads and lists one entry per CDR3 protein. The table shows about 200,000 distinct CDR3 sequences, with roughly 7.1% occurring only once. The CDR3 consists of 17 residues. Germline CDR1 reads MDHEN; CDR2 reads SYDVKM. Study-wide results and limits: Newly made T cells mostly supplied T-cell counts and diversity one year after transplant.

Sequencing was performed on PBMCs, taken before TCRalphabeta/CD19-depleted stem cell transplant. This chain uses TRBV28 with TRBJ2-7, with 13 bases lining up with TRBD2. This receptor was obtained from a boy aged 2 to 10 with acute lymphoblastic leukemia, due to receive a stem cell transplant. CDR3 loop: CASSLSGLAGTNYEQNF. The CDR3 nucleotides read TGTGCCAGCAGTTTGTCGGGACTAGCGGGAACTAACTACGAGCAGAACTTC.